The sequence of this T cell receptor beta chain was determined in a study of T cell responses to AZD1222 COVID-19 vaccine. V was cut by 0 bases and J by 0 bases, with 13 bases left in between. Germline values: CDR1 LGHNT, CDR2 FRNRAP. The CDR3 runs 17 residues. Worth noting for this clone: What it recognizes is unknown.

Overall study results and limits: Among the donors, most were white British and more were female, and clonal diversity was possibly underestimated. Variant regions that are unmutated are reportedly the target of nearly half of spike-specific TCRs. Among AZD1222 vaccinees, only 5 or 6 were seropositive at baseline. Vaccine-related CD4 TCRs covered spike, predominating at 160-218 and 743-854.

The assay was immunoSEQ multiplex PCR, and TCRdb's table has in-frame clones only and misses some. The sample comprises roughly 81,000 clones, over 75% of which are singletons, and roughly 15% rests with the top ten. The chain has TRBV12-5 and TRBJ2-3; possibly TRBD2 for D (5 bases). The source of this sequence is an adult in good health. The specimen comprised peripheral blood, sampled on day 0 of AZD1222 vaccination. The CDR3 bases are TGTGCTAGTGGTTTGGTCCGGGGTAGTGGGAGCACAGATACGCAGTATTTT. Its translation: CASGLVRGSGSTDTQYF.